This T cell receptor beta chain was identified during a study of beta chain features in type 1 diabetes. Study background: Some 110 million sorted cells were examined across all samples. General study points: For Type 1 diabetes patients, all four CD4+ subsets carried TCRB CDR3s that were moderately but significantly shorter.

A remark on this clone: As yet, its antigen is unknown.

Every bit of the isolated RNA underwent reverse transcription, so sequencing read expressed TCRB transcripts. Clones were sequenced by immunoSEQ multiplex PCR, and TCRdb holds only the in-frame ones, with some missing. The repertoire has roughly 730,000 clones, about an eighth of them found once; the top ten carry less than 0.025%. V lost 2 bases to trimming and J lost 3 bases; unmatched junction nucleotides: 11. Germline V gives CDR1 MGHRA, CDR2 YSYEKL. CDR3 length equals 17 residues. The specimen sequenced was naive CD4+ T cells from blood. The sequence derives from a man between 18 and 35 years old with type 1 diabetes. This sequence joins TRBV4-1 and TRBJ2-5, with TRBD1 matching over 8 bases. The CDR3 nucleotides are TGCGCCAGCAGCCAAAGGAGTTGGTACAGGGGGGAAGAGACCCAGTACTTC. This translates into CASSQRSWYRGEETQYF.